This T cell receptor (beta chain) was identified in a study of T-cell memory formation after mild COVID-19. On the study more broadly: Clusters of TCRs were largely donor specific.

This clonotype came up a few times. Its specificity is not known. The CDR3 consists of 18 residues. Germline values: CDR1 SEHNR, CDR2 FQNEAQ (reference sequence). The V gene lost 2 bases and the J gene lost 5 bases, with 22 bases spanning the gap. Study-level points and caveats: Researchers found some responding clones in pre-infection memory, a sign that cross-reactive memory joined. Confirmation of SARS-CoV-2 specificity was lacking for second-wave clones peaking day 37. Clones contracting across day 15 to 85 had a balanced CD4/CD8 profile; later expanding clones leaned CD4+.

Using its own MiXCR run on the 5' RACE reads, TCRdb lists one record per CDR3 protein. Counted here are fewer than 400,000 distinct CDR3 sequences, approximately 15% occurring once; the ten biggest clones make up 20% to 25%. This TCR was sampled from a man aged 18 to 29 who had mild COVID-19 (a few samples of this study predate the infection). Cell type and time point are not known. Sequenced material: PBMCs or a T cell subset sorted from them (not recorded which). The chain links TRBV7-9 to TRBJ2-1, with a weak D call TRBD2 (7 bases). CDR3: CASSLYPFMRGRDNEQFF. In nucleotides, the CDR3 is TGTGCCAGCAGCTTATATCCCTTCATGCGGGGGCGGGACAATGAGCAGTTCTTC.